The 16 T cell receptor beta chains listed next were all sequenced from one sample in a study of CD8+ T cells in alopecia areata (dated by TCRdb to 2016 to 2019). This sample's treatment or condition label indicates: oral pan-JAK inhibitor, 5-10 mg twice daily. Receptors were amplified or captured by the immunoSEQ multiplex PCR assay. To provide template for TCR sequencing, every sample had RNA extracted and reverse transcribed into cDNA. TCRdb took over this immuneACCESS table, retaining in-frame rearrangements with V and J assigned. Such tables are incomplete; in checked studies, under half of the missing clones stem from an unresolved V gene, and the remainder is unexplained. This sample holds some 170,000 clones; about three fifths were observed only once. 16% of the sample is in the top ten clones. The specimen comprised CD4+ T cells sorted from blood, sampled between weeks 55 and 70, from a patient treated with tofacitinib. Source of these receptors: a human donor with alopecia areata.

The rearrangement uses TRBV11-3 and TRBJ2-5, with TRBD1 matching over 8 bases. Germline V lookup: CDR1 SGHNT, CDR2 YENEEA. V shed 3 bases, J shed 7 bases, and the junction held 13 bases outside the gene matches. CDR3 length equals 16 residues. CDR3 in DNA: TGTGCCAGCAGCTTCGGGGGAGACAGGGGTCGCGGGACCCAGTACTTC. This gives the protein CASSFGGDRGRGTQYF.

The sample holds a few counts of this clone. CDR3 protein: CASSYARQGNSPLHF. DNA for the CDR3: TGTGCCAGCAGTTACGCCAGACAGGGGAATTCACCCCTCCACTTT. The chain carries TRBV6-5 and TRBJ1-6, with TRBD1 identical over 8 bases. Per the germline V gene, CDR1 is MNHEY and CDR2 is SVGAGI. Trimming at V came to 2 bases and at J to 7 bases, leaving 4 bases not matched to a gene. The CDR3 contains 15 residues.

The V gene is TRBV19, the J gene TRBJ1-2, with TRBD1 identical over 7 bases. Losses at the gene ends were 5 bases for V and 4 bases for J; bases not matched to a gene: 4. CDR1 LNHDA and CDR2 SQIVND come from the germline V gene (reference sequence). This CDR3 region has 13 residues. The CDR3 sequence: CASSLGQFYGYTF. The CDR3 DNA is TGTGCCAGTAGTCTGGGACAGTTCTATGGCTACACCTTC.

J is TRBJ2-5 and V is TRBV11-2; TRBD1 matches at 8 bases. Losses at the gene ends were 0 bases for V and 5 bases for J; bases not matched to a gene: 5. This CDR3 has 15 residues. Germline CDR1 and CDR2: SGHAT and FQNNGV. The CDR3 nucleotides read TGTGCCAGCAGCTTAGAATTCCAGGGGGCGGAGACCCAGTACTTC. Translation: CASSLEFQGAETQYF.

The chain uses TRBV19 and TRBJ1-6; tentatively, D is TRBD1 (5 bases). V was trimmed by 8 bases and J by 7 bases, leaving 12 bases between them. The CDR3 sequence is 13 residues long. CDR1 is LNHDA, CDR2 SQIVND, per germline (reference sequence). The CDR3 sequence is CASEAGGNSPLHF. The CDR3 DNA reads as TGTGCCAGTGAGGCTGGGGGAAATTCACCCCTCCACTTT.

The chain combines TRBV29-1 with TRBJ2-2, with D possibly TRBD2 on 6 matching bases. This CDR3 contains 13 residues. Germline-derived CDR1 and CDR2 are SQVTM and ANQGSEA. Trimming removed 4 bases from V and 3 bases from J, with 9 bases in between. This CDR3 reads CSVGTIYTGELFF. The CDR3 nucleotides read TGCAGCGTTGGGACTATTTACACCGGGGAGCTGTTTTTT.

This clone was detected only a few times. This sequence joins TRBV2 and TRBJ2-7; TRBD1 is a possible D gene (5 bases). V was cut by 8 bases and J by 1 base, with 12 bases left in between. CDR3 length: 13 residues. CDR1 and CDR2 from the germline V gene are SNHLY and FYNNEI. For the CDR3, the DNA is TGTGCCAGCTCCAACCAGGGATCCTACGAGCAGTACTTC. Translating it yields CASSNQGSYEQYF. The full variable domain, in which reference TRBV2 and TRBJ2-7 provide the parts outside the CDR3, is EPEVTQTPSHQVTQMGQEVILRCVPISNHLYFYWYRQILGQKVEFLVSFYNNEISEKSEIFDDQFSVERPDGSNFTLKIRSTKLEDSAMYFCASSNQGSYEQYFGPGTRLTVT.

In its sample, this clone was seen a few times. The chain recombines TRBV5-1 with TRBJ2-1; 8 nucleotides agree with TRBD1. V lost 3 bases to trimming and J lost 6 bases; unmatched junction nucleotides: 8. CDR1 and CDR2 (germline): SGHRS, YFSETQ. The CDR3 totals 15 residues. The CDR3 DNA sequence: TGCGCCAGCAGCTATTCCGGGACAGGCTCCAATGAGCAGTTCTTC. The encoded protein is CASSYSGTGSNEQFF.

The chain recombines TRBV29-1 with TRBJ2-2, with a weak D call TRBD1 (6 bases). The CDR3 covers 13 residues. CDR1 and CDR2 from the germline V gene are SQVTM and ANQGSEA. Trimming removed 3 bases at V and 3 bases at J, with 8 bases between. CDR3 bases: TGCAGCGTTGATGGACAGCACACCGGGGAGCTGTTTTTT. It encodes CSVDGQHTGELFF.

The chain carries TRBV30 and TRBJ2-7, with D possibly matching TRBD1 (5 bases). Germline CDR1 and CDR2: GTSNPN and SVGIG (reference sequence). The V and J ends lost 3 bases and 4 bases respectively, with 13 bases between them. The CDR3 length is 13 residues. The CDR3 bases are TGTGCCTGGAGATTAAAGGGGTTATACGAGCAGTACTTC. This gives the protein CAWRLKGLYEQYF.

The rearrangement links TRBV15 to TRBJ1-2; TRBD1 matches at 7 bases. The trim removed 5 bases at V and 10 bases at J, leaving 13 bases unmatched. Germline-derived CDR1 and CDR2 are LNHNV and YYDKDF (reference sequence). This CDR3 comprises 14 residues. CDR3 bases: TGTGCCACCAGCCCTCGACAGGGAGGAGGGGACTACACCTTC. Amino acid sequence: CATSPRQGGGDYTF.

The chain is built from TRBV30 and TRBJ2-7; D remains ambiguous. CDR3 length: 15 amino acids. The germline V and J ends were trimmed by 0 bases and 1 base, with 13 bases remaining between them. Germline CDR1 and CDR2: GTSNPN and SVGIG (reference sequence). As DNA, the CDR3 is TGTGCCTGGAGTGTACCGATCGGCAGATCCTACGAGCAGTACTTC. It is translated as CAWSVPIGRSYEQYF.

CDR3 region: CASSLFVDRGPLTEAFF. CDR3 DNA sequence: TGTGCCAGCAGCTTGTTTGTGGACAGGGGCCCTTTGACTGAAGCTTTCTTT. The gene calls are TRBV5-6 and TRBJ1-1, with 9 bases that match TRBD1. CDR1 is SGHDT and CDR2 is YYEEEE in the germline V gene. This CDR3 contains 17 residues. V shed 1 base and J 5 bases; nucleotides not matched to a gene: 12.

This sequence joins TRBV2 and TRBJ1-5; perhaps TRBD1 as D (5 bases). The germline gives CDR1 SNHLY, CDR2 FYNNEI. This CDR3 has 14 amino acids. V lost 7 bases and J 2 bases, leaving 12 bases between the germline ends. The CDR3 here is CASTGIKGNQPQHF. The CDR3 region has the DNA TGTGCCAGCACAGGGATTAAAGGCAATCAGCCCCAGCATTTT.

The chain carries TRBV2 and TRBJ1-6, with 9 nucleotides matching TRBD1. Trimming removed 6 bases from V and 9 bases from J; junction bases left unmatched: 6. The germline CDR1 and CDR2 sequences are SNHLY and FYNNEI. This CDR3 comprises 14 residues. CDR3 amino acids: CASRGQGGSSPLHF. The CDR3, as DNA: TGTGCCAGCAGGGGACAGGGAGGTAGTTCACCCCTCCACTTT. Looking up the rest from reference TRBV2 and TRBJ1-6 gives the full variable domain: EPEVTQTPSHQVTQMGQEVILRCVPISNHLYFYWYRQILGQKVEFLVSFYNNEISEKSEIFDDQFSVERPDGSNFTLKIRSTKLEDSAMYFCASRGQGGSSPLHFGNGTRLTVT.

The chain recombines TRBV5-8 with TRBJ2-5, with D tentatively TRBD2 (5 bases). CDR3 length: 15 amino acids. Between the trimmed V and J ends, which lost 1 base and 3 bases, there was a span of 13 bases. Per germline, CDR1 SGHTS and CDR2 YDEGEE. In DNA form, the CDR3 reads TGTGCCAGCAGCTTGTTGACTAAAGCGGAAGAGACCCAGTACTTC. Translation gives CASSLLTKAEETQYF. Together with reference TRBV5-8 and TRBJ2-5, the CDR3 gives the full variable domain: EAGVTQSPTHLIKTRGQQATLRCSPISGHTSVYWYQQALGLGLQFLLWYDEGEERNRGNFPPRFSGRQFPNYSSELNVNALELEDSALYLCASSLLTKAEETQYFGPGTRLLVL.